This T cell receptor (beta chain) was sequenced in a study of vaccination and CD4 T cells after COVID-19. Germline CDR1 and CDR2: KGHDR and SFDVKD. Trimming shortened V by 9 bases and J by 1 base, and 11 bases separated the two germline ends. This CDR3 is 13 amino acids long. The study, taken as a whole, reports: Apart from involving relatively few convalescent patients, the work omitted early post-infection timepoints. With convalescent patients, a median about 90% of reactive clones emerged solely after vaccination.

There are a few counts of this clonotype. Its antigen is as yet unknown. An Oncomine TCR Beta short-read assay was used to sequence the DNA from cultured CD4+ T cells. TCRdb processed the PCR reads anew with MiXCR; each CDR3 protein has one entry. Here the sample spans about 8,500 distinct CDR3 sequences, less than 55% being singletons. Treatment defined: 10-day PBMC culture with coronavirus spike peptide pools or control peptides (ViraFEST assay). A few million PBMCs were grown per well alongside about 10 IU/ml IL-2 and 7.5 to 10 ug/ml peptide pools. The material sequenced was CD4+ T cells from blood, cultured in vitro. This sequence originates from a human donor who had recovered from COVID-19. The chain uses TRBV24-1 and TRBJ1-2, with D maybe TRBD1 (5 bases). The CDR3: CATEGTDNYGYTF. CDR3 DNA sequence: TGTGCCACCGAAGGGACGGATAACTATGGCTACACCTTC.